This TCR beta chain was documented in a study of shared clonotypes between healthy human individuals (TCRdb year 2020). For the study in its entirety: A couple of women and three men aged 18 to 49 years were included in the cohort. For each donor, CD4 naive and CD4 memory were each run on three plates, CD8 naive on two plates, and CD8 memory on one plate. To estimate repertoire size and how much clonotypes are shared between individuals, the study performed deep sequencing of blood TCR repertoires from roughly five healthy adults. Different laboratories and diverse techniques were used to prepare libraries and sequence TCR repertoires, to increase sequencing depth and limit assay-specific biases. Between about 0.8 and 9 billion PBMCs per donor were obtained by leukapheresis. The paper as a whole reports these results and caveats: Naive subsets generally had larger estimated clonotype richness than memory subsets did. Because the study included a small number of donors, the genetic and exposure-history diversity represented was limited. Incomplete sequencing was indicated by rarefaction of sorted-subset datasets, despite the large sequencing depth. Higher generation probabilities were observed for clonotypes shared by all four sorted-subset donors than for non-shared clonotypes. When several donors were compared, the shared fraction of clonotypes was around 5% for naive CD4, less than 4% for naive CD8, more than 2% for memory CD4, and 0.4% for memory CD8. Only blood was sampled, and tissue TCR repertoires likely differ from those in blood. Pairwise subsampling indicated that sequencing depth was expected to affect the degree of clonotype sharing among donors.

TCR CDR3 regions were amplified from genomic DNA by multiplex PCR using the deep immunoSEQ assay. Extracted genomic DNA from each cell subset was spread evenly across all wells of several immunoSEQ 96-well plates, with each plate serving as a replicate. Each replicate PCR for sorted subsets received around 0.2 ug genomic DNA, equal to roughly 30,000 T cell genomes. The purified libraries were quantified using a Qubit 3.0 fluorometer, sized with a Bioanalyzer 2100, and then quantified again using the KAPA Library Quantification kit. Each immunoSEQ 96-well plate was sequenced on its own single-read 150-cycle Illumina NextSeq 550 flow cell. Per the original workflow: Because the immunoSEQ output included only junctional sequences and no quality scores, the filtering could not be the same as the filtering used for full-length reads. To assign V/J genes and CDR3, sequences were annotated against IMGT germline references using PyIR, a Python wrapper for IgBLAST v1.9. Any read was removed if the V/J assignment was weak (E-value above 1e-6), the CDR3 was missing, or the read contained stop codons, out-of-frame junctions, or ambiguous translated residues. V3J clonotypes were defined by identical inferred V gene, J gene, and CDR3 amino acid sequence. To compute the percentage overlap between repertoires, the number of shared unique clonotypes was divided by the size of the smaller repertoire. Three approaches were used to assess repertoire richness: RTK rarefaction, the Chao1 estimator, and Recon v2.1 estimates of unobserved clonotypes. Generation probabilities for all TCRbeta clonotypes obtained by the gDNA method from several donors were computed using OLGA. The table was pulled from immuneACCESS by TCRdb, which kept in-frame rearrangements only. Such tables lose some clones; where checked, under half of the loss comes from unresolved V genes, and the rest has no known cause. From that table come the V and J calls and clone size; the DNA was used to work out D and trimming. The sample has 2 million to 2.5 million clones on record, 85% to 95% of them singletons. Clones ranked in the top ten supply 0.37% of the sample.

A word on this clone: This clone's antigen is unknown. The record has no base qualities; no much larger clone is one base away.

The donors were healthy, HIV-negative adults who had no recently reported acute infections or vaccinations. Every donor was a Caucasian adult living in Nashville, Tennessee, USA. CD4+ T cells were enriched through magnetic negative selection, after which naive cells were positively selected on CD45RA and the remaining negative fraction served as the memory subset. After blood collection by leukapheresis, PBMCs were isolated using Ficoll-Histopaque density gradient centrifugation and then cryopreserved in the vapor phase of liquid nitrogen. Analytical flow cytometry was used to check the purity and quantity of each magnetically sorted T cell population. Genomic DNA was isolated from every sorted fraction and measured by UV absorbance on a Nanodrop 2000c. In the germline V gene (reference sequence), CDR1 corresponds to SEHNR and CDR2 to FQNEAQ. From V the trimming removes 5 bases and from J it removes 2 bases, while the gene matches leave 8 bases of the junction unaccounted for. Counted from cysteine to phenylalanine, this CDR3 has 15 amino acids. CDR3 DNA is the only sequence kept; it has 45 bases, read in frame from the first base.

The sequencing sample was made of naive CD4+ T cells from PBMCs. The label giving this sample's cell subset or site can be read as: CD45RA+ positively selected. The rearranged chain carries TRBV7-9 and TRBJ2-7; the junction holds 8 bases that match TRBD1. This TCR was sampled from a man younger than 30 in good health. Some clones in this sample may be carry-over from other donors' samples. Here the CDR3 is given as CASSPLGQVAYEQYF. The DNA sequence reads TGTGCCAGCAGCCCACTGGGACAGGTCGCCTACGAGCAGTACTTC. Extended through the reference TRBV7-9 and TRBJ2-7 proteins, this CDR3 yields the full variable domain: DTGVSQNPRHKITKRGQNVTFRCDPISEHNRLYWYRQTLGQGPEFLTYFQNEAQLEKSRLLSDRFSAERPKGSFSTLEIQRTEQGDSAMYLCASSPLGQVAYEQYFGPGTRLTVT.